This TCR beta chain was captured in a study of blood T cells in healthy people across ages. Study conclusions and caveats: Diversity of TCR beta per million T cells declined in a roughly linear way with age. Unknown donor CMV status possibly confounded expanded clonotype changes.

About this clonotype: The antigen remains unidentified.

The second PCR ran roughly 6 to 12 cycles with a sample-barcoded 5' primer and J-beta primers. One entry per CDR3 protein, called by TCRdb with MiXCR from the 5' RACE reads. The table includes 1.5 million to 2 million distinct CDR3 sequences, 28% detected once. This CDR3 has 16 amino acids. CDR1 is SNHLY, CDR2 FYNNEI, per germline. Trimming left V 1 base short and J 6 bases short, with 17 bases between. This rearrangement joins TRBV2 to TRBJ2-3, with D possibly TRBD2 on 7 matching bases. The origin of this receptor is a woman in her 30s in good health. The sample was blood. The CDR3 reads CASSEVGAGEGDTQYF. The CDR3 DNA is TGTGCCAGCAGTGAAGTGGGGGCAGGGGAGGGGGATACGCAGTATTTT.